This T cell receptor beta chain was observed in a study of T cell repertoires in ileal Crohn's disease. In the study overall: At surgery, 30% to 35% of patients smoked, with median disease duration about eight years. Thiopurines (11) or anti-TNF agents (around 19) were given postoperatively to about half.

Indicated time point: neoterminal ileum biopsy at postoperative endoscopy, about 6 months after surgery. Study-level points and caveats: Clonal expansions were more frequent in active smokers than non-smokers at surgery. Every patient over 26.8% clonality showed endoscopic recurrence.

On this clone: Its cognate antigen is unknown.

The V end was cut by 4 bases, the J end by 7 bases, with 18 bases between. The CDR3 extends over 15 amino acids. From germline, CDR1 is SGHRS and CDR2 YFSETQ. Data came from immunoSEQ multiplex PCR; TCRdb stores just in-frame clones and leaves some out. The sample contains some 4,000 clones, 70% to 85% of which appear only once. The sequence was collected from an adult with Crohn's disease. This chain connects TRBV5-1 to TRBJ2-1; D possibly corresponds to TRBD2 (6 bases). The sequenced sample consisted of ileal tissue. CDR3 region: CASSPPVGAGNEQFF. Here the CDR3 DNA reads TGCGCCAGCAGCCCCCCCGTCGGGGCGGGGAATGAGCAGTTCTTC.